These T cell receptor beta chains were read from a single sample in a study of response to subunit inactivated influenza vaccine. Using its own MiXCR run on the RT-PCR reads, TCRdb lists one record per CDR3 protein. The table records 250,000 to 350,000 distinct CDR3 sequences, around 20% of them present only once. Specimen: PBMCs from blood, collected 21 months after vaccination. These receptors were obtained from a man aged 45 to 70 who received an inactivated influenza vaccine. Each CDR3 is given with its conserved first and last residue. A D gene is named only where the DNA matches it firmly. A row's size may be missing; if present it is once, few, many or a size class.

size,V,length,J,D,CDR3,DNA
few,TRBV27,14,TRBJ1-4,.,CASSDSLLNEKLFF,TGTGCCAGCTCGGACAGCCTGCTTAATGAAAAACTGTTTTTT
many,TRBV4-1,15,TRBJ1-2,TRBD1,CASSPIGTTGYGYTF,TGCGCCAGCAGCCCTATCGGTACGACAGGGTATGGCTACACCTTC
many,TRBV11-3,12,TRBJ2-2,.,CASSPRSGELFF,TGTGCCAGCAGCCCCAGATCCGGGGAGCTGTTTTTT
.,TRBV9,14,TRBJ2-5,.,CASSVSGQMETQYF,TGTGCCAGCAGCGTGAGCGGCCAAATGGAGACCCAGTACTTC
many,TRBV7-9,14,TRBJ1-2,TRBD1,CASSLPGQGNGYTF,TGTGCCAGCAGCTTACCGGGACAGGGGAATGGCTACACCTTC
many,TRBV4-1,16,TRBJ1-1,TRBD1,CASSQGDRGGLLKAFF,TGCGCCAGCAGCCAAGGCGACAGGGGAGGCTTACTCAAAGCTTTCTTT
few,TRBV20-1,17,TRBJ1-6,.,CSARDFQEGAGNSPLHF,TGCAGTGCTAGAGATTTCCAGGAGGGCGCCGGGAATTCACCCCTCCACTTT
.,TRBV7-2,14,TRBJ1-2,.,CASSLNGRDYGYTF,TGTGCCAGCAGCCTAAACGGGAGAGACTATGGCTACACCTTC
few,TRBV3-1,13,TRBJ1-5,TRBD1,CATGTGLNQPQHF,TGTGCCACCGGGACAGGACTCAATCAGCCCCAGCATTTT
.,TRBV29-1,13,TRBJ2-3,TRBD1,CSASGGGTDTQYF,TGCAGCGCATCAGGGGGTGGCACAGATACGCAGTATTTT
.,TRBV15,14,TRBJ2-1,.,CATSRGTTYNEQFF,TGTGCCACCAGCAGAGGGACTACCTACAATGAGCAGTTCTTC
many,TRBV4-1,14,TRBJ2-1,.,CASSQVSGFNEQFF,TGCGCCAGCAGCCAAGTTTCAGGGTTCAATGAGCAGTTCTTC
few,TRBV5-1,15,TRBJ1-5,TRBD1,CASSKSTGGGQPQHF,TGCGCCAGCAGCAAGTCGACAGGGGGCGGTCAGCCCCAGCATTTT
.,TRBV10-3,20,TRBJ2-2,TRBD1,CAISAYRPGQGSQNTGELFF,TGTGCCATCAGTGCGTACAGACCGGGACAGGGCTCACAGAACACCGGGGAGCTGTTTTTT
.,TRBV20-1,15,TRBJ2-5,TRBD2,CSARVPGLGQETQYF,TGCAGTGCTAGAGTCCCCGGACTAGGCCAAGAGACCCAGTACTTC
.,TRBV25-1,14,TRBJ1-2,TRBD1,CASSYPGQGRGYTF,TGTGCCAGCTCCTACCCGGGACAGGGACGAGGCTACACCTTC
.,TRBV6-2/TRBV6-3,16,TRBJ1-1,.,CASTGYRMTGNTEAFF,TGTGCCAGCACCGGGTACAGGATGACAGGGAACACTGAAGCTTTCTTT
.,TRBV5-5,15,TRBJ2-3,.,CASSFSGGFTDTQYF,TGTGCCAGCAGCTTCTCCGGGGGCTTCACAGATACGCAGTATTTT
few,TRBV7-2,15,TRBJ1-1,.,CASSLYGSMNTEAFF,TGTGCCAGCAGCTTATACGGATCCATGAACACTGAAGCTTTCTTT
many,TRBV6-1,16,TRBJ1-5,TRBD1,CASSSPGGGGNQPQHF,TGTGCCAGCAGTAGCCCAGGGGGCGGTGGCAATCAGCCCCAGCATTTT
.,TRBV28,12,TRBJ2-5,.,CASSDHRETQYF,TGTGCCAGCAGTGACCACAGGGAGACCCAGTACTTC
few,TRBV29-1,12,TRBJ1-2,.,CSVAPDLGSYTF,TGCAGCGTTGCGCCGGACCTAGGGAGCTACACCTTC
few,TRBV9,16,TRBJ1-4,.,CASSPAAGSTNEKLFF,TGTGCCAGCAGCCCAGCAGCAGGGAGTACTAATGAAAAACTGTTTTTT
few,TRBV4-3,13,TRBJ1-5,.,CASSPERNQPQHF,TGCGCCAGCAGCCCTGAACGTAATCAGCCCCAGCATTTT
.,TRBV4-2,16,TRBJ1-6,.,CASSQVPSSHNSPLHF,TGTGCCAGCAGCCAAGTGCCGAGCTCCCATAATTCACCCCTCCACTTT
.,TRBV28,16,TRBJ2-1,TRBD2,CASSLGVAGAYNEQFF,TGTGCCAGCAGTCTAGGGGTAGCGGGAGCGTACAATGAGCAGTTCTTC
.,TRBV12-3/TRBV12-4,11,TRBJ2-7,.,CATSAGGEQYF,TGTGCCACCTCAGCGGGCGGTGAGCAGTACTTC
few,TRBV2,18,TRBJ2-2,TRBD2,CASSVYILAGGNTGELFF,TGTGCCAGCAGTGTTTATATACTAGCGGGAGGGAACACCGGGGAGCTGTTTTTT
few,TRBV5-6,15,TRBJ2-1,.,CASSTDWESYNEQFF,TGTGCCAGCAGCACCGACTGGGAATCCTACAATGAGCAGTTCTTC
.,TRBV18,15,TRBJ2-1,.,CASSPPARGYNEQFF,TGTGCCAGCTCACCACCGGCCAGGGGCTACAATGAGCAGTTCTTC
many,TRBV12-3/TRBV12-4,15,TRBJ1-5,TRBD1,CASSLRTGAYQPQHF,TGTGCCAGCAGTCTAAGGACAGGGGCCTATCAGCCCCAGCATTTT
once,TRBV7-2,15,TRBJ2-1,.,CASSLASGKFNEQFF,TGTGCCAGCAGCTTAGCCTCGGGAAAATTCAATGAGCAGTTCTTC
.,TRBV24-1,14,TRBJ2-2,.,CATSDFGSTGELFF,TGTGCCACCAGTGATTTTGGGAGCACCGGGGAGCTGTTTTTT
few,TRBV6-2/TRBV6-3,15,TRBJ2-3,.,CASSSGTPRTDTQYF,TGTGCCAGCAGTTCCGGGACTCCACGAACAGATACGCAGTATTTT
once,TRBV20-1,14,TRBJ2-1,.,CSARPPRVYNEQFF,TGCAGTGCTAGACCCCCCCGGGTCTACAATGAGCAGTTCTTC
.,TRBV19,13,TRBJ1-2,.,CASKPTGGYGYTF,TGTGCCAGTAAACCCACCGGGGGCTATGGCTACACCTTC
.,TRBV12-3/TRBV12-4,12,TRBJ2-1,TRBD1,CASIRQGHEQFF,TGTGCCAGCATTAGACAGGGCCATGAGCAGTTCTTC
few,TRBV5-4,15,TRBJ1-6,.,CASSRPDAYNSPLHF,TGTGCCAGCAGCCGCCCGGACGCATATAATTCACCCCTCCACTTT
many,TRBV6-2/TRBV6-3,14,TRBJ1-5,TRBD1,CASSYPVTGGPQHF,TGTGCCAGCAGTTACCCCGTTACAGGGGGGCCCCAGCATTTT
.,TRBV11-2,16,TRBJ1-1,TRBD1,CASSLDRSYRNTEAFF,TGTGCCAGCAGCTTGGACAGGTCTTATAGGAACACTGAAGCTTTCTTT
.,TRBV2,13,TRBJ1-2,.,CASSGPRTPGDTF,TGTGCCAGCAGTGGCCCTAGGACTCCGGGGGACACCTTC
many,TRBV7-2,12,TRBJ2-3,.,CASSLGTDTQYF,TGTGCCAGCAGCTTGGGAACAGATACGCAGTATTTT
.,TRBV29-1,12,TRBJ1-5,.,CSVGERNQPQHF,TGCAGCGTTGGGGAGCGGAATCAGCCCCAGCATTTT
.,TRBV15,16,TRBJ2-3,.,CATSRDRGSQADTQYF,TGTGCCACCAGCAGAGATCGTGGGTCCCAAGCAGATACGCAGTATTTT
.,TRBV2,15,TRBJ1-1,.,CASSNGGRLNTEAFF,TGTGCCAGCAGTAATGGGGGACGGCTGAACACTGAAGCTTTCTTT
.,TRBV4-3,15,TRBJ2-1,TRBD1,CASSHDGTGVGEQFF,TGCGCCAGCAGCCACGACGGGACAGGGGTGGGCGAGCAGTTCTTC
.,TRBV9,13,TRBJ1-3,.,CASSRTLGNTIYF,TGTGCCAGCAGCAGGACACTTGGAAACACCATATATTTT
.,TRBV28,15,TRBJ2-1,.,CASRTGGARGNEQFF,TGTGCCAGCAGAACCGGGGGCGCCAGAGGTAATGAGCAGTTCTTC
few,TRBV28,15,TRBJ1-6,TRBD1,CASKAGGVINSPLHF,TGTGCCAGCAAGGCAGGGGGCGTCATTAATTCACCCCTCCACTTT
.,TRBV6-1,15,TRBJ2-7,.,CASSPAGDYSYEQYF,TGTGCCAGCAGCCCCGCTGGGGATTACTCCTACGAGCAGTACTTC
many,TRBV20-1,11,TRBJ1-2,.,CSARGAYGYTF,TGCAGTGCTAGGGGGGCCTATGGCTACACCTTC